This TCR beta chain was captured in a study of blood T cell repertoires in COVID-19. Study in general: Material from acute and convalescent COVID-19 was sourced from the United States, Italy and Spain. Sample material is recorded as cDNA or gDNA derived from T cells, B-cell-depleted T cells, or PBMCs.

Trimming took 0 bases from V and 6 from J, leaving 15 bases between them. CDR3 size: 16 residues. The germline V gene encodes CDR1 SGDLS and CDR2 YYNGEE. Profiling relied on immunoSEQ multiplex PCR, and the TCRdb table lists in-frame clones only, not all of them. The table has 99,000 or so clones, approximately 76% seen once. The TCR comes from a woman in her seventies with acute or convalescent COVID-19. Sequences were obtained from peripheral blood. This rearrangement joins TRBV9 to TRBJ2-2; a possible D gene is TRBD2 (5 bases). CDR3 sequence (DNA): TGTGCCAGCAGCGTAGGAATATGGTGGGGAGCCGGGGAGCTGTTTTTT. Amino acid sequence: CASSVGIWWGAGELFF.